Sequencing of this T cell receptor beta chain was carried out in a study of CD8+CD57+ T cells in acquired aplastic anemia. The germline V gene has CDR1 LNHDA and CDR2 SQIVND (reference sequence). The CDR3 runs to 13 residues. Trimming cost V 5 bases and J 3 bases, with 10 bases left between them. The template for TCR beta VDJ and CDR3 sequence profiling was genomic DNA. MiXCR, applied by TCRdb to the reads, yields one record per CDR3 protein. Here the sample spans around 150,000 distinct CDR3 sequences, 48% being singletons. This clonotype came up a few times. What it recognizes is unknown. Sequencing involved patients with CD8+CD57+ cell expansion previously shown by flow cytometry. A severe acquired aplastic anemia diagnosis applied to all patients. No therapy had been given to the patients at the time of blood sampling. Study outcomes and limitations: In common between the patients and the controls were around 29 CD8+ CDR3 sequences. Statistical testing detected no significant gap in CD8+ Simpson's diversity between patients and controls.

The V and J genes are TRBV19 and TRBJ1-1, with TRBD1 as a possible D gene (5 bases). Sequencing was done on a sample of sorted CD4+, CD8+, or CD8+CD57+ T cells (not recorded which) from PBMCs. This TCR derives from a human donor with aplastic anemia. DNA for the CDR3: TGTGCCAGTAGTGCGAGACAGCACACTGAAGCTTTCTTT. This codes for CASSARQHTEAFF.